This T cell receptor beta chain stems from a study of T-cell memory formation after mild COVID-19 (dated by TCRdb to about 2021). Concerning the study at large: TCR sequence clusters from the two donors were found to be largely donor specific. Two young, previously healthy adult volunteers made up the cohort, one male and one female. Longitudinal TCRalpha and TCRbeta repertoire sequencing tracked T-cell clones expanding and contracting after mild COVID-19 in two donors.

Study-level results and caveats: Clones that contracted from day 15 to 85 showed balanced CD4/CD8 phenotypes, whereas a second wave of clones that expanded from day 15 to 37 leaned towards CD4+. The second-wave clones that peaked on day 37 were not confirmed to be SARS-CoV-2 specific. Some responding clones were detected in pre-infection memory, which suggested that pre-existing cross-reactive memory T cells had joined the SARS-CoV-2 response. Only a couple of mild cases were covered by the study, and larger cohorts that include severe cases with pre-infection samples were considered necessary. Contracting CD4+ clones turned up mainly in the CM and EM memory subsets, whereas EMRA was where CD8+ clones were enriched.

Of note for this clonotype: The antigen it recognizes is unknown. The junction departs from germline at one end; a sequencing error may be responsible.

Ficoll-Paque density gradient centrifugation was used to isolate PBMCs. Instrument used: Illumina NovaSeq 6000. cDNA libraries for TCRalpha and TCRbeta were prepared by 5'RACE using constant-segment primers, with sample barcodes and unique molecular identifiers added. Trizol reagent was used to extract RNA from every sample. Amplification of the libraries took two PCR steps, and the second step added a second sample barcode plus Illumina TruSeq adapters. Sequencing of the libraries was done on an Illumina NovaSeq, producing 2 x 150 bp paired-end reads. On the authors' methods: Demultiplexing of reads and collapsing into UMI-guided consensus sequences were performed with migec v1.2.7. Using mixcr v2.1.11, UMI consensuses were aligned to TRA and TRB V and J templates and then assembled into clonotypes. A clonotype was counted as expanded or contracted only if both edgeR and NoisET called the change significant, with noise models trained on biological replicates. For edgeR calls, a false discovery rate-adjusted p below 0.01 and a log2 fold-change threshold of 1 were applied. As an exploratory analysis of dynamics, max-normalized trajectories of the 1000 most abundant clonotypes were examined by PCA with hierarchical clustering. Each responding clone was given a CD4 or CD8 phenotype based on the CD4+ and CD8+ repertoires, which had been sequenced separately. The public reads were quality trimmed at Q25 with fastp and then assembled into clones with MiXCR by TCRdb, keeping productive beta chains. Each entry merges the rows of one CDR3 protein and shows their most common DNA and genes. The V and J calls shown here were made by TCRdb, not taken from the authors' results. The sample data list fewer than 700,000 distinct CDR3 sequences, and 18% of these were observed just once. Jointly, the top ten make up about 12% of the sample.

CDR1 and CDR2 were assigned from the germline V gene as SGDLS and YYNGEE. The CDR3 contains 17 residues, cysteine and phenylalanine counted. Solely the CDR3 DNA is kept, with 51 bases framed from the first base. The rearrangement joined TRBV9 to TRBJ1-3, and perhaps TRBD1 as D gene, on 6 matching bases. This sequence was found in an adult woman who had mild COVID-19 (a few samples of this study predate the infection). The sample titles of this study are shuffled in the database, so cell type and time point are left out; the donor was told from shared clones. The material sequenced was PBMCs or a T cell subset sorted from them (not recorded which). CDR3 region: CDSSVAGTSSSGNTIYF. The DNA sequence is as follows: TGTGACAGCAGCGTGGCCGGGACATCGAGCTCTGGAAACACCATATATTTT. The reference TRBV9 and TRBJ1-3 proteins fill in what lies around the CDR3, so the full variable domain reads DSGVTQTPKHLITATGQRVTLRCSPRSGDLSVYWYQQSLDQGLQFLIQYYNGEERAKGNILERFSAQQFPDLHSELNLSSLELGDSALYFCDSSVAGTSSSGNTIYFGEGSWLTVV.